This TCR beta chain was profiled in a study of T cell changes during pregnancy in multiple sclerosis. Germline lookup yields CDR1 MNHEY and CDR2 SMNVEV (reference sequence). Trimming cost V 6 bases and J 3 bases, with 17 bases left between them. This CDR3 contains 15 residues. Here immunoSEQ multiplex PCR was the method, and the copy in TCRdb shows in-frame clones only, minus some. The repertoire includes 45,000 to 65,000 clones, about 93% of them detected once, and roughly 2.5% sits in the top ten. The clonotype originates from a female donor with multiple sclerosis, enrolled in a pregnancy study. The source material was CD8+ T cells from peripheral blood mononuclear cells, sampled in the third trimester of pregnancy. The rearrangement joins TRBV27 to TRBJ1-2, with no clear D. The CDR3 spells CASSSWGGRDYGYTF. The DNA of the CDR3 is TGTGCCAGCAGCTCCTGGGGAGGAAGGGACTATGGCTACACCTTC.